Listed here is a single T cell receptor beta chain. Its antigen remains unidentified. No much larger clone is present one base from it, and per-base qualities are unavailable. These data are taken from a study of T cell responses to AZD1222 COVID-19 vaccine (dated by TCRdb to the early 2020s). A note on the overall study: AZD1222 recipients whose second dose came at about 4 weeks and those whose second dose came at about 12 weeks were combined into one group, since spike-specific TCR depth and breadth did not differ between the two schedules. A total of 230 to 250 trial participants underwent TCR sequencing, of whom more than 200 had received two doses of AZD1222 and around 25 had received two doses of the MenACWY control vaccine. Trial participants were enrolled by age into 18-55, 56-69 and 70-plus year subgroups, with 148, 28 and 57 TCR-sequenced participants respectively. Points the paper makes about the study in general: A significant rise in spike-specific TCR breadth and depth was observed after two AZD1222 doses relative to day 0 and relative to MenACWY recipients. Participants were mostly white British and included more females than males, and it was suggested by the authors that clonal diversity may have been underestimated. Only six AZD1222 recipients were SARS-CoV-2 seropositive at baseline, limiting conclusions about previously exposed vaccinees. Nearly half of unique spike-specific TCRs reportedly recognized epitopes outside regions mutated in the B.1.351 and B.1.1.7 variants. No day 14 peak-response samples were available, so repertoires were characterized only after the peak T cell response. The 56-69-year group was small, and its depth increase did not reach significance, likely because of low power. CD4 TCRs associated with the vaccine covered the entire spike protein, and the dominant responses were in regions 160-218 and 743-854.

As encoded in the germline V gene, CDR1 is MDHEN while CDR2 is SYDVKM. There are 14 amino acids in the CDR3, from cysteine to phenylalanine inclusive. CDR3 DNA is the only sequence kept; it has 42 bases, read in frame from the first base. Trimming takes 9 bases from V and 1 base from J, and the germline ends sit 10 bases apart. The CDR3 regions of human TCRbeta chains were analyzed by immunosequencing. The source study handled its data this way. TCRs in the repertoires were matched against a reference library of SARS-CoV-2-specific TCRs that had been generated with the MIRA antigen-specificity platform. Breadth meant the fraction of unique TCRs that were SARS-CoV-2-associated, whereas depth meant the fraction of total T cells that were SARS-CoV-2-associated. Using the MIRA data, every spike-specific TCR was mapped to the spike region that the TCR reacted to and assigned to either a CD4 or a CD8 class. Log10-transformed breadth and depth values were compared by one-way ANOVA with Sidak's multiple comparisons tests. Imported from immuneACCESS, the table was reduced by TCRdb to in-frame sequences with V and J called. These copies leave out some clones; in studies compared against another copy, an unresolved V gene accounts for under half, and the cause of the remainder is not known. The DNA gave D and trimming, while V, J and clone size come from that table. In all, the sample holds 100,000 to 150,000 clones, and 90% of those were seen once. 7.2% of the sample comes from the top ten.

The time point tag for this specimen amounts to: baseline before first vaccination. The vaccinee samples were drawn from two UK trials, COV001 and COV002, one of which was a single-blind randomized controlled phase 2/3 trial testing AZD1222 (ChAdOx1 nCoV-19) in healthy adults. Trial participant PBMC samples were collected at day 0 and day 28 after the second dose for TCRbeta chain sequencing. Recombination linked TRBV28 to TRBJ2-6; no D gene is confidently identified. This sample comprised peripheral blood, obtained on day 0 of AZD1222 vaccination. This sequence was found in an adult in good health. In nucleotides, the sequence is TGTGCCAGTCGGAGTAGGTCTGGGGCCAACGTCCTGACTTTC. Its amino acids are CASRSRSGANVLTF.